This T cell receptor (beta chain) is drawn from a study of shared clonotypes between healthy human individuals. V lost 4 bases and J 0 bases, leaving 12 bases between the germline ends. The CDR3 is 15 amino acids. Germline V gene data show CDR1 as MGHRA and CDR2 as YSYEKL. Naive CD8 cells lacked CD45RO, underwent positive selection for CCR7 and left out terminally differentiated effector memory CD45RA+ cells. Profiled with immunoSEQ multiplex PCR; TCRdb holds only in-frame clones, not every one. The table includes around 650,000 clones, roughly 96% detected once. The sequence was obtained from a woman in her thirties in good health. The chain uses TRBV4-1 and TRBJ1-1; D may be TRBD1 (5 bases). The specimen was naive CD8+ T cells sorted from blood. CDR3 protein: CASSPPRGLNTEAFF. CDR3 in DNA: TGCGCCAGCAGCCCACCAAGGGGTTTGAACACTGAAGCTTTCTTT.